The present entry profiles one TCR beta chain with its context. The data derive from a study of control samples from healthy donors and cancer patients. The CDR3 loop spans 19 amino acids. Germline V gives CDR1 SGHAT, CDR2 FQNNGV. Trimming removed 5 bases from V and 2 bases from J; junction bases left unmatched: 12. Profiling relied on immunoSEQ multiplex PCR, and the TCRdb table lists in-frame clones only, not all of them. The repertoire holds 150,000 to 200,000 clones, with around 96% as singletons. This TCR derives from a woman between 40 and 50 years old in good health. Sequencing was done on a sample of blood. The rearrangement uses TRBV11-2 and TRBJ2-3, with 14 bases lining up with TRBD2. CDR3 loop: CASSPPRTSGRRNTDTQYF. In DNA, the CDR3 is TGTGCCAGCAGCCCTCCTCGGACTAGCGGGAGGAGGAACACAGATACGCAGTATTTT.